This T cell receptor (beta chain) was identified during a study of T cells after posttransplantation cyclophosphamide (dated by TCRdb to 2016 to 2017). Context from the whole study: The study tracked T cell repertoire reconstitution by TRB sequencing after myeloablative bone marrow transplantation using posttransplantation cyclophosphamide as GVHD prophylaxis. Samples from 35 to 45 PTCy-treated patients, along with samples from roughly 15 of their related bone marrow donors, underwent antigen receptor sequencing. Blood from all 30 or so PTCy patients who had 1-year posttransplant specimens underwent TRB sequencing. Up to 3 additional blood samples from 2 to 5.2 years after transplant were also TRB-sequenced in 3 patients, as was pretransplant blood from several patients. Because TRA and TRB clonality correlated tightly in about ten samples, the subsequent TCR analyses were limited to TRB only. Public TRB sequences were compared against a database of over 3,000 sequences linked to responses to pathogens, tumor antigens, self-antigens and alloantigens.

Genomic DNA was used for TRB sequencing, which was performed with the immunoSEQ assay at survey resolution or with the hsTCRB kit. The authors processed their data as follows. The immunoSEQ software was used for initial read processing, and the LymphoSeq R package was used for repertoire analyses. Clonality was computed as 1 minus normalized Shannon entropy; Gini coefficient was also calculated for each TRB dataset. To infer phenotypes in unsorted samples, TRB sequences from sorted subsets of the recipient or donor were mapped onto the unsorted samples of the same recipient. Sourced from immuneACCESS, this table was stored by TCRdb with only in-frame sequences that have V and J called. A share of the clones is absent; for the studies checked, an unresolved V gene accounts for under half, and the remainder has no known explanation. The D gene and trimming were derived from the DNA, and the V and J assignments and clone size from that table. For this sample there are under 8,500 clones; about four fifths appear just once. The ten largest clones take up 17% of the sample.

The sample's treatment or condition label, decoded: high-dose cyclophosphamide on days +3 and +4 as single-agent GVHD prophylaxis. Busulfan and fludarabine conditioning, a related or unrelated marrow graft, and cyclophosphamide on days +3 and +4 were given to PTCy patients. The PTCy-treated patients were enrolled in a prospective multi-institutional clinical trial. Peripheral blood and bone marrow mononuclear cells were isolated by Ficoll-Hypaque density centrifugation and were cryopreserved. CD4+ and CD8+ T cells, including naive and memory subsets, were sorted by FACS on a FACSAria II. Here is what the overall study found, with its caveats: Donor-recipient similarity was low at 1-2 months but rose over the first year, and later blood repertoires were often dominated by donor CD8+ memory clones. The TRB repertoires of T cells infiltrating skin or the GI tract showed only limited overlap with the TRB repertoires found in blood. Across the approximately 47 patients, TRB clonality was highly associated with recipient CMV seropositivity and CMV reactivation, and diversity with PTCy was similar to that in the CNI/methotrexate controls.

V trim: 0 bases; J trim: 4 bases; unmatched bases: 28. The CDR3, cysteine through phenylalanine, is 24 amino acids long. Only the CDR3 portion is preserved as DNA: 72 bases, with reading frame beginning at the first base. CDR1 LGHNT and CDR2 FRNRAP are derived from the germline V gene. Concerning this clone itself: Its antigen target is currently unknown. The record has no base qualities; no much larger clone is one base away.

The starting material was CD4+ T cells sorted from blood, obtained 950 to 1,200 days after allogeneic stem cell transplant with posttransplant cyclophosphamide. This receptor was obtained from a female patient in her forties or fifties who received an allogeneic stem cell transplant from a related donor, was CMV-positive, and had no GVHD. After a transplant, certain T cells may trace back to the graft donor. The sequence is built from TRBV12-5 and TRBJ2-1; a stretch of 9 junction bases matches TRBD2. The nucleotide sequence is TGTGCTAGTGGTTTGGTACTTTTAGCGCCCGGGACTAGCATTACTTACTCGAATTACAATGAGCAGTTCTTC. This encodes CASGLVLLAPGTSITYSNYNEQFF.